Sequencing of this T cell receptor beta chain was carried out in a study of T cell repertoires in cytomegalovirus infection. One entry per CDR3 protein results from TCRdb running MiXCR on the reads. The sample holds around 450,000 distinct CDR3 sequences, about 10% seen once. V trimming: 4 bases; J trimming: 0 bases; junction bases outside the gene matches: 5. The germline gives CDR1 SEHNR, CDR2 FQNEAQ (reference sequence). CDR3 length: 16 amino acids. This clonotype has a count of ten or more. Sequencing input: PBMCs. The receptor was isolated from a human donor in good health (CMV status not recorded). Some clones in this sample may be carry-over from other donors' samples. This chain links TRBV7-9 with TRBJ1-1, with 10 bases matching TRBD1. The CDR3 bases are TGTGCCAGCAGCTCCTCGGGACAGGGGCTGAACACTGAAGCTTTCTTT. It translates to CASSSSGQGLNTEAFF.